This T cell receptor beta chain was obtained from a study of PD-1 blockade in classical Hodgkin lymphoma. Overall study context: Intravenous infusions of nivolumab 3 mg/kg reached patients every 2 weeks.

Sequenced by immunoSEQ multiplex PCR; TCRdb stores in-frame clones only, minus some. The sample has fewer than 20,000 clones; 65% to 85% are singletons. Findings and limits, study-wide: Unlike CD8+ TCR diversity, which did not rise significantly by C4D1, CD4+ TCR diversity did.

Remarks on this clone: Its antigen is undetermined.

Stated time point: cycle 4 day 1 (C4D1), after five to seven weeks of nivolumab. In every patient, relapse followed autologous stem cell transplantation, while exposure to brentuximab vedotin differed. Negative selection with magnetic separation was used to purify CD4+ T cells from thawed PBMCs. Complete response, partial response or progressive disease were the best responses. V was clipped by 2 bases and J by 0 bases, with 1 base between them. CDR3 size: 12 residues. Germline V gives CDR1 KGHSH, CDR2 LQKENI. The TCR was taken from a human donor with classical Hodgkin lymphoma. This specimen was CD4+ T cells from blood, taken before the fourth cycle of nivolumab. The rearrangement uses TRBV18 and TRBJ2-5; D is ambiguous. CDR3 sequence (DNA): TGTGCCAGCTCACCAAACCAAGAGACCCAGTACTTC. Protein product: CASSPNQETQYF.